This T cell receptor beta chain was profiled in a study of control samples from healthy donors and cancer patients. Sequencing was performed with immunoSEQ multiplex PCR; in TCRdb, only in-frame clones are kept and a portion is missing. The table records 70,000 to 90,000 clones, 85% to 90% of them present only once. This CDR3 contains 13 residues. Germline CDR1 and CDR2: MNHEY and SMNVEV (reference sequence). V was cut by 4 bases and J by 7 bases, with 13 bases left in between. The receptor comes from a woman between 55 and 75 years old with head and neck cancer. The specimen sequenced was PBMCs. The J gene is TRBJ2-5, the V gene TRBV27, with D possibly TRBD1 on 5 matching bases. CDR3: CASSSPRAPTQYF. DNA for the CDR3: TGTGCCAGCAGTTCCCCCAGGGCACCGACCCAGTACTTC.